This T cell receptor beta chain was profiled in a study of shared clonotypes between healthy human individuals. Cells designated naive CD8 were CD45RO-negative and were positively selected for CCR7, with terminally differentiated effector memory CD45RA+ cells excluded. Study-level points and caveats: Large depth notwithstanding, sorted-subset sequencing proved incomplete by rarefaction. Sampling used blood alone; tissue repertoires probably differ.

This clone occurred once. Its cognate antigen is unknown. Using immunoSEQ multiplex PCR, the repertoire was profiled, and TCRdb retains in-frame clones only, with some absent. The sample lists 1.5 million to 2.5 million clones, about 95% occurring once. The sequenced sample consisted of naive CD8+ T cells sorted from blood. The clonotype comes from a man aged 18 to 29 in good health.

CDR3 sequence (DNA): TGTGCCAGCAGCCCCGGTGTCTGGCCGGAAAGCACTGAAGCTTTCTTT. Amino acid sequence: CASSPGVWPESTEAFF. The gene calls are TRBV11-3 and TRBJ1-1; D is unresolved. This CDR3 is 16 amino acids long. Per germline, CDR1 SGHNT and CDR2 YENEEA. With 5 bases removed from V and 4 bases from J, the gap between germline ends came to 20 bases.